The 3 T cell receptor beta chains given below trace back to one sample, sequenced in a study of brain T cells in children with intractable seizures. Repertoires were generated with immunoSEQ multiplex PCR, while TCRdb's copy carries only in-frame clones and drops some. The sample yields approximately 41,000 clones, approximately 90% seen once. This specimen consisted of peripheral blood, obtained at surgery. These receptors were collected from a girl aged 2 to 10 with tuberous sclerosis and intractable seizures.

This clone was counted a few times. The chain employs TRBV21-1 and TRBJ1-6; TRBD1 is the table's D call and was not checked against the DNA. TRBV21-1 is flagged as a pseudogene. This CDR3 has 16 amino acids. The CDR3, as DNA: TGTGCCAGCAGCATAAGCCGGGACAGTGTCGGCTCACCCCTCCACTTT. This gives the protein CASSISRDSVGSPLHF.

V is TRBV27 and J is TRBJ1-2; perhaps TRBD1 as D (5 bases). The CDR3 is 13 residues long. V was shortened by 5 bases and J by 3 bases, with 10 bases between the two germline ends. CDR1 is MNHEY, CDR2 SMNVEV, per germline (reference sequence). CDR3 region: CASSPDSYYGYTF. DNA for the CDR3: TGTGCCAGCAGTCCAGACAGTTACTATGGCTACACCTTC.

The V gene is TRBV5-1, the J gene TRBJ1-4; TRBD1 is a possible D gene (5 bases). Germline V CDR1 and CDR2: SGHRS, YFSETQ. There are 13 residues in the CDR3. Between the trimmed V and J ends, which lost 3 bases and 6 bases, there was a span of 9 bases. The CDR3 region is CASSWGTDEKLFF. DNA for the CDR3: TGCGCCAGCAGCTGGGGGACCGATGAAAAACTGTTTTTT.